These 17 T cell receptor beta chains were sequenced from one sample in a study of beta chain features in type 1 diabetes. TCRB transcripts that were expressed got sequenced, as all of the isolated RNA had been reverse transcribed. Data came from immunoSEQ multiplex PCR; TCRdb stores just in-frame clones and leaves some out. The top ten hold less than 0.45% of the sample, which has 300,000 to 400,000 clones, approximately 8% seen once. Sequencing used central memory CD4+ T cells from blood. These TCRs come from a young woman in good health.

There are a few counts of this clone. The J gene is TRBJ1-1, the V gene TRBV2, with D maybe TRBD1 (6 bases). V gave up 6 bases and J gave up 11 bases, with 16 bases separating them. From germline, CDR1 is SNHLY and CDR2 FYNNEI. This CDR3 has 12 residues. CDR3 nucleotide sequence: TGTGCCAGCAGGATGGACAGCTATTGGGCTTTCTTT. The encoded protein is CASRMDSYWAFF.

This clone was observed a handful of times. The chain employs TRBV29-1 and TRBJ2-1; 11 positions agree with TRBD2. The CDR3 is 14 amino acids. Germline V gene lookup returns CDR1 SQVTM and CDR2 ANQGSEA. The trim removed 6 bases at V and 8 bases at J, leaving 9 bases unmatched. In DNA, the CDR3 is TGCAGCGTGGAAACTAGCGGGAGTTTTGATGAGCAGTTCTTC. Translating it yields CSVETSGSFDEQFF.

The chain is built from TRBV7-2 and TRBJ2-5; D remains unclear. The CDR3 loop spans 11 amino acids. Trimming stripped 8 bases from V and 9 bases from J, with 13 bases between. Germline V gene lookup returns CDR1 SGHTA and CDR2 FQGNSA. The CDR3 loop reads CASRLDTAQYF. CDR3 nucleotides: TGTGCCAGCCGACTGGATACGGCCCAGTACTTC.

This clone was seen many times. The genes are TRBV18 and TRBJ2-1; 9 nucleotides align to TRBD2. Trimming at V came to 3 bases and at J to 8 bases, leaving 11 bases not matched to a gene. CDR3 length: 16 amino acids. The germline V gene has CDR1 KGHSH and CDR2 LQKENI. This chain's CDR3 is CASSPIFSGRGDEQFF. In DNA, the CDR3 is TGTGCCAGCTCACCGATCTTTAGCGGGAGAGGGGATGAGCAGTTCTTC.

This clone was picked up many times. The chain uses TRBV4-2 and TRBJ2-7, with no clear D. The length of the CDR3 is 15 residues. Germline values: CDR1 LGHNA, CDR2 YNFKEQ. Trimming removed 5 bases from V and 0 bases from J, with 14 bases in between. The chain's CDR3 is CASSSASLSSYEQYF. The DNA for the CDR3 is TGTGCCAGCAGCTCCGCAAGCCTTTCCTCCTACGAGCAGTACTTC.

This rearrangement joins TRBV7-8 to TRBJ2-4; 10 bases line up with TRBD2. The length of the CDR3 is 20 residues. Germline CDR1 and CDR2: SGHVS and FQNEAQ. Unmatched junction bases numbered 19, after V lost 5 bases and J lost 3 bases. The CDR3 reads CASSPTLGSGRRNDKNIQYF. CDR3 bases: TGTGCCAGCAGCCCTACCCTGGGTAGCGGGAGGAGGAATGACAAAAACATTCAGTACTTC.

This clone appeared a few times. One junction end does not reproduce the germline sequence, and a read error may be involved. The chain joins TRBV6-1 to TRBJ2-5; TRBD2 aligns across 11 bases. Per the germline V gene, CDR1 is MNHNS and CDR2 is SASEGT. This CDR3 region has 15 residues. CDR3 in amino acids: CAISVAGGYQETQYF. CDR3 sequence (DNA): TGTGCCATCAGTGTAGCGGGAGGGTATCAAGAGACCCAGTACTTC.

The rearrangement joins TRBV5-4 to TRBJ2-2, with D hard to call. Trimming shortened V by 4 bases and J by 6 bases, and 10 bases separated the two germline ends. Germline V CDR1 and CDR2: SGHNT, YYREEE (reference sequence). This CDR3 contains 13 residues. The CDR3 region is CASSPLGSGELFF. The CDR3 DNA reads as TGTGCCAGCAGCCCGCTGGGATCCGGGGAGCTGTTTTTT. Together with reference TRBV5-4 and TRBJ2-2, the CDR3 gives the full variable domain: ETGVTQSPTHLIKTRGQQVTLRCSSQSGHNTVSWYQQALGQGPQFIFQYYREEENGRGNFPPRFSGLQFPNYSSELNVNALELDDSALYLCASSPLGSGELFFGEGSRLTVL.

The table lists this clone with a few counts. V usage is TRBV28 and J usage is TRBJ2-5; D possibly corresponds to TRBD1 (6 bases). With 5 bases removed from V and 1 base from J, the gap between germline ends came to 11 bases. CDR1 is MDHEN, CDR2 SYDVKM, per germline. This CDR3 is built from 14 residues. CDR3 in amino acids: CASSTYRAQETQYF. The CDR3 nucleotides are TGTGCCAGCAGTACTTACAGGGCCCAAGAGACCCAGTACTTC.

This clone was seen more than once but under ten times. The CDR3 nucleotides read TGTGCCAGCAGCACGACGGGCAATGACGAAGCTTTCTTT. Translating gives CASSTTGNDEAFF. The rearrangement joins TRBV9 to TRBJ1-1; D is unresolved. The CDR3 extends over 13 amino acids. V was clipped by 4 bases and J by 8 bases, with 15 bases between them. Germline lookup yields CDR1 SGDLS and CDR2 YYNGEE.

This clone showed up just a few times. The J gene is TRBJ1-1, the V gene TRBV10-1, with D tentatively TRBD1 (6 bases). Trimming stripped 9 bases from V and 4 bases from J, with 12 bases between. CDR1 is WNHNN and CDR2 is SYGVQD in the germline V gene (reference sequence). The CDR3 is 12 amino acids. CDR3 loop: CASGGSGTEAFF. The CDR3 nucleotides are TGCGCCAGTGGGGGCTCGGGCACTGAAGCTTTCTTT.

This clone was recorded a few times. At the DNA level, this CDR3 is encoded by other sequences in the same sample as well. The J gene is TRBJ1-1, the V gene TRBV19; 7 positions match TRBD1. V was pared by 4 bases and J by 3 bases, with 2 bases of the junction left unmatched. Looked up from germline, CDR1 is LNHDA and CDR2 is SQIVND (reference sequence). This CDR3 is 13 amino acids long. The CDR3 bases are TGTGCCAGTAGTACCGACAGGGACACTGAAGCTTTCTTT. Amino acid sequence: CASSTDRDTEAFF.

This clone was detected only a few times. The genes are TRBV4-1 and TRBJ2-1; tentatively, D is TRBD2 (6 bases). V shed 4 bases and J shed 8 bases, with 18 bases lying between them. Germline V CDR1 and CDR2: MGHRA, YSYEKL. The CDR3 is 15 amino acids. The CDR3 loop is CASSRPGAGKDEQFF. CDR3 nucleotide sequence: TGCGCCAGCAGCCGTCCCGGGGCGGGGAAGGATGAGCAGTTCTTC.

The chain links TRBV5-1 to TRBJ2-1; D perhaps matches TRBD2 (5 bases). The CDR3 loop spans 16 amino acids. Per germline, CDR1 SGHRS and CDR2 YFSETQ. V shed 1 base and J shed 0 bases, with 11 bases lying between them. The CDR3 protein is CASSLLGGFSYNEQFF. Written as DNA, the CDR3 is TGCGCCAGCAGCTTGCTGGGCGGGTTCTCCTACAATGAGCAGTTCTTC.

The chain uses TRBV4-2 and TRBJ2-7, with 9 bases fitting TRBD2. The CDR3 is 16 residues long. V dropped 5 bases and J dropped 0; count of bases not matched to a gene: 8. The germline V gene has CDR1 LGHNA and CDR2 YNFKEQ. CDR3: CASSLQGTSFSYEQYF. CDR3 nucleotides: TGTGCCAGCAGCTTGCAGGGGACTAGCTTCTCCTACGAGCAGTACTTC.

V is TRBV29-1 and J is TRBJ1-4, with D possibly TRBD1 on 5 matching bases. V was shortened by 6 bases and J by 5 bases, with 25 bases between the two germline ends. The CDR3 has 17 amino acids. CDR1 and CDR2 (germline): SQVTM, ANQGSEA. CDR3: CSVKTTQEIRFNEKLFF. The CDR3 region has the DNA TGCAGCGTCAAGACGACACAGGAGATCCGTTTCAATGAAAAACTGTTTTTT.

This clone was counted between two and nine times. This chain uses TRBV4-2 with TRBJ1-5; TRBD1 might be the D (5 bases). Germline CDR1 and CDR2: LGHNA and YNFKEQ. V lost 0 bases, J lost 5 bases, and 11 bases lay in between. This CDR3 has 15 residues. CDR3: CASSQDGHSDQPQHF. The CDR3 coding sequence is TGTGCCAGCAGCCAAGATGGACACTCTGATCAGCCCCAGCATTTT.